The entry below gives a single T cell receptor beta chain sequence along with its context. Antigen specificity is unknown. This sample is drawn from a study of human versus mouse CDR3 diversity and MHC coevolution. Sequencing was performed with immunoSEQ multiplex PCR; in TCRdb, only in-frame clones are kept and a portion is missing. The sample consists of about 77,000 clones, under 95% of them appearing once. Germline CDR1 and CDR2: SGHRS and YFSETQ. The CDR3 is 15 residues long. Trimming removed 0 bases at V and 2 bases at J, with 10 bases between. Findings and caveats of the study: Approximately 1.7 million TCR beta clonotypes were estimated for humans, the largest repertoire.

The receptor's source is a person aged 25 to 75 in good health. The sequenced sample was naive CD4+ T cells from blood. Stated subset: CD45RO-negative CD62L-positive naive CD4 T cells. The chain links TRBV5-1 to TRBJ2-3; possibly TRBD1 for D (6 bases). CDR3 DNA: TGCGCCAGCAGCTTGGTCCCAGGGGCCACAGATACGCAGTATTTT. It yields the protein CASSLVPGATDTQYF.